Below, 3 T cell receptor beta chains from the same sample are listed, as sequenced in a study of blood T cell repertoires in COVID-19. Data came from immunoSEQ multiplex PCR; TCRdb stores just in-frame clones and leaves some out. This table holds 410,000 or so clones, approximately 89% found once. Sequencing was done on a sample of peripheral blood. All receptors derive from a middle-aged woman with COVID-19, enrolled during active disease.

This chain uses TRBV5-8 with TRBJ2-7; 7 bases align to TRBD2. CDR1 and CDR2 (germline): SGHTS, YDEGEE. The CDR3 loop spans 16 amino acids. V lost 0 bases, J lost 2 bases, and 8 bases stayed unmatched. This CDR3 reads CASSLGAGGGTYEQYF. The CDR3 DNA follows: TGTGCCAGCAGCTTGGGCGCAGGCGGGGGTACCTACGAGCAGTACTTC.

The V and J genes are TRBV28 and TRBJ1-6, with 9 bases lining up with TRBD1. CDR1 and CDR2 (germline): MDHEN, SYDVKM. After removal of 4 bases from V and 1 base from J, the junction contained 8 bases not matched to a gene. CDR3 length: 18 residues. CDR3 nucleotides: TGTGCCAGCAGTTCGCCGGGACAGGGTCGATCCTATAATTCACCCCTCCACTTT. It specifies CASSSPGQGRSYNSPLHF.

The chain combines TRBV9 with TRBJ2-3, with 8 bases aligning to TRBD2. Germline V gives CDR1 SGDLS, CDR2 YYNGEE. V lost 3 bases and J lost 0; bases outside the gene matches: 9. This CDR3 is built from 17 residues. The CDR3 region is CASSGVLREASTDTQYF. CDR3 sequence (DNA): TGTGCCAGCAGCGGGGTTCTGCGGGAGGCTAGCACAGATACGCAGTATTTT.